This paragraph reports one T cell receptor (beta chain). Its antigen is not known. This sample was included in a study of breast tumors, draining lymph nodes, adjacent tissues. Germline CDR1 reads DFQATT; CDR2 reads SNEGSKA (reference sequence). The CDR3 has 12 amino acids. V lost 4 bases, J lost 3 bases, and 2 bases stayed unmatched. Notes on the study in general: Tumor TCR diversity was below lymph nodes but above nontumor tissue.

MiXCR, applied by TCRdb to the multiplex PCR reads, yields one record per CDR3 protein. Seen here are about 22,000 distinct CDR3 sequences, approximately 61% observed once, and the top ten hold 15% to 20%. Sequenced: tumor-adjacent breast tissue. The source is a female donor with breast cancer. Some clones in this sample may be carry-over from other donors' samples. V and J are TRBV20-1 and TRBJ1-2; TRBD1 agrees at 7 bases. CDR3 loop: CSANRGDYGYTF. In DNA, the CDR3 is TGCAGTGCTAACAGGGGTGACTATGGCTACACCTTC.